These T cell receptor beta chains were read from a single sample in a study of blood T cell repertoires in COVID-19. Using immunoSEQ multiplex PCR, the repertoire was profiled, and TCRdb retains in-frame clones only, with some absent. The profile shows 55,000 or so clones, roughly 86% of them singletons. The material sequenced was peripheral blood. The receptors shown here come from a middle-aged man with COVID-19, enrolled during active disease. Each CDR3 is given with its conserved first and last residue. D genes are given only for firm matches. Where a row states a size, it is once, few, many or the class of an expanded clone; other rows omit it.

V: TRBV3-1/TRBV3-2; J: TRBJ1-6; length: 14; size: -; D: TRBD1; DNA: TGTGCCAGCAGATCGACAGGGGAGGGTTCACCCCTCCACTTT; CDR3: CASRSTGEGSPLHF
V: TRBV18; J: TRBJ1-2; length: 15; size: -; D: TRBD1; DNA: TGTGCCAGCTCACCTGACGACAGGGGGTCCTATGGCTACACCTTC; CDR3: CASSPDDRGSYGYTF
V: TRBV5-1; J: TRBJ2-7; length: 14; size: -; D: -; DNA: TGCGCCAGCAGCTTGGGGCAGGTTGGCTACGAGCAGTACTTC; CDR3: CASSLGQVGYEQYF
V: TRBV5-1; J: TRBJ1-1; length: 14; size: -; D: -; DNA: TGCGCCAGCAGCTTTGTGGGAGTTGGCACTGAAGCTTTCTTT; CDR3: CASSFVGVGTEAFF
V: TRBV27; J: TRBJ2-7; length: 13; size: -; D: TRBD2; DNA: TGTGCCAGCAGCGGGACTAGTGGATCCGAGCAGTACTTC; CDR3: CASSGTSGSEQYF
V: TRBV12-3/TRBV12-4; J: TRBJ2-7; length: 11; size: -; D: -; DNA: TGTGCCAGCAGCCCGGGTAGTGAGCAGTACTTC; CDR3: CASSPGSEQYF
V: TRBV4-1; J: TRBJ1-5; length: 19; size: -; D: TRBD1; DNA: TGCGCCAGCAGCCAAGATGTTACAGGGGGCGTGGGTGGCAATCAGCCCCAGCATTTT; CDR3: CASSQDVTGGVGGNQPQHF
V: TRBV5-1; J: TRBJ1-4; length: 15; size: -; D: -; DNA: TGCGCCAGCAGCTCGGAAGGGGTCAGGGATGAAAAACTGTTTTTT; CDR3: CASSSEGVRDEKLFF
V: TRBV4-1; J: TRBJ2-1; length: 15; size: -; D: TRBD2; DNA: TGCGCCAGCAGCCAAATGTCTAGCGGGGGGTATGAGCAGTTCTTC; CDR3: CASSQMSSGGYEQFF
V: TRBV5-8; J: TRBJ1-3; length: 15; size: -; D: -; DNA: TGTGCCAGCAGCTTGGTTGCAGGGGCTGGAAACACCATATATTTT; CDR3: CASSLVAGAGNTIYF
V: TRBV7-6; J: TRBJ2-7; length: 15; size: few; D: -; DNA: TGTGCCAGCAGCTTAGCGCCGGGGAGCTCCTACGAGCAGTACTTC; CDR3: CASSLAPGSSYEQYF
V: TRBV6-6; J: TRBJ2-7; length: 13; size: once; D: TRBD2; DNA: TGTGCCAGCAGTCGGCGACTAGCGGGAGAGCAGTACTTC; CDR3: CASSRRLAGEQYF
V: TRBV27; J: TRBJ1-1; length: 15; size: -; D: -; DNA: TGTGCCAGCAGGAGGGTGGCTGTAACGAACACTGAAGCTTTCTTT; CDR3: CASRRVAVTNTEAFF
V: TRBV3-1/TRBV3-2; J: TRBJ2-3; length: 14; size: -; D: -; DNA: TGTGCCAGCAGCCAAGAGGGGCTGACAGATACGCAGTATTTT; CDR3: CASSQEGLTDTQYF
V: TRBV2; J: TRBJ1-2; length: 14; size: -; D: -; DNA: TGTGCCAGCCGCCGGGACTTGTCGTCGGGCGGCTACACCTTC; CDR3: CASRRDLSSGGYTF
V: TRBV15; J: TRBJ2-1; length: 17; size: -; D: TRBD2; DNA: TGTGCCACCAGCAGCCGACCGGGACTAGCGCAAGGGGGTGAGCAGTTCTTC; CDR3: CATSSRPGLAQGGEQFF
V: TRBV19; J: TRBJ1-4; length: 13; size: -; D: -; DNA: TGTGCCAGTAGCCTCCCCACTAATGAAAAACTGTTTTTT; CDR3: CASSLPTNEKLFF
V: TRBV11-3; J: TRBJ2-4; length: 16; size: -; D: -; DNA: TGTGCCAGCAGCCGCCCGACAGACAGCCTCAAAAACATTCAGTACTTC; CDR3: CASSRPTDSLKNIQYF
V: TRBV29-1; J: TRBJ2-7; length: 13; size: -; D: TRBD1; DNA: TGCAGCGTTATCGGGACAGGGGGCTCCGAGCAGTACTTC; CDR3: CSVIGTGGSEQYF
V: TRBV5-1; J: TRBJ1-3; length: 14; size: -; D: -; DNA: TGCGCCAGCAGCTTGGGTAACTCTGGAAACACCATATATTTT; CDR3: CASSLGNSGNTIYF
V: TRBV7-8; J: TRBJ2-7; length: 12; size: -; D: -; DNA: TGTGCCAGCAGCTTAGGCCCGGTCGAGCAGTACTTC; CDR3: CASSLGPVEQYF
V: TRBV10-3; J: TRBJ1-5; length: 12; size: -; D: -; DNA: TGTGCCATCAGTGACGGGAATCAGCCCCAGCATTTT; CDR3: CAISDGNQPQHF
V: TRBV18; J: TRBJ1-1; length: 12; size: -; D: -; DNA: TGTGCCAGCTCACTCCTCGACACTGAAGCTTTCTTT; CDR3: CASSLLDTEAFF
V: TRBV7-8; J: TRBJ2-1; length: 12; size: -; D: -; DNA: TGTGCCAGCAGCCCGGGACTCGATGAGCAGTTCTTC; CDR3: CASSPGLDEQFF